Listed below are T cell receptor beta chains from one sample, sequenced in a study of cytomegalovirus exposure and HLA in healthy donors. Assay: immunoSEQ multiplex PCR; the TCRdb copy retains only in-frame clones and omits some. The listing records roughly 120,000 clones. The sequenced sample was PBMCs. These receptors came from a man aged 35-49 years in good health and CMV-seropositive. Both conserved end residues are part of each CDR3. Fields, in order: D gene, V gene, J gene, CDR3 DNA, CDR3 protein. D genes are given only for firm matches.

D: NA; V: TRBV7-2; J: TRBJ2-2; DNA: TGTGCCAGCAGCTTAGTTAGGCGCCGGGTAGGCACCGGGGAGCTGTTTTTT; CDR3: CASSLVRRRVGTGELFF
D: NA; V: TRBV6-1; J: TRBJ1-3; DNA: TGTGCCAGCAGTGAAGCGGGCTACTCTGGAAACACCATATATTTT; CDR3: CASSEAGYSGNTIYF
D: TRBD2; V: TRBV19; J: TRBJ2-7; DNA: TGTGCCAGTAGTGGGAGCGGGGCCAGCTCCTACGAGCAGTACTTC; CDR3: CASSGSGASSYEQYF
D: NA; V: TRBV2; J: TRBJ1-2; DNA: TGTGCCAGCAGTGTTGGCAGGGAGGCCTATGGCTACACCTTC; CDR3: CASSVGREAYGYTF
D: TRBD1; V: TRBV19; J: TRBJ1-1; DNA: TGTGCCAGTAGAGGGACAGGAAAAAACACTGAAGCTTTCTTT; CDR3: CASRGTGKNTEAFF
D: NA; V: TRBV7-9; J: TRBJ2-2; DNA: TGTGCCAGCAGCTTAAGCGTTGCTCCAGGGACCGGGGAGCTGTTTTTT; CDR3: CASSLSVAPGTGELFF
D: TRBD1; V: TRBV5-5; J: TRBJ1-4; DNA: TGTGCCAGCACCATATTCGGGACAGGCGGCGCAACTAATGAAAAACTGTTTTTT; CDR3: CASTIFGTGGATNEKLFF
D: NA; V: TRBV29-1; J: TRBJ2-2; DNA: TGCAGCGTTGAAGGCTTTGCGGGGGGGGAGCTGTTTTTT; CDR3: CSVEGFAGGELFF
D: NA; V: TRBV7-3; J: TRBJ1-1; DNA: TGTGCCAGCAGCTTAACGGGCCAAACTGGAGCTTTCTTT; CDR3: CASSLTGQTGAFF
D: TRBD1; V: TRBV5-1; J: TRBJ2-5; DNA: TGCGCCAGCAGCGTGACAGGGGGTCGGCAAGAGACCCAGTACTTC; CDR3: CASSVTGGRQETQYF
D: NA; V: TRBV2; J: TRBJ1-5; DNA: TGTGCCAGCAGTGACTCAGCGGGCAGGCTTAACAATCAGCCCCAGCATTTT; CDR3: CASSDSAGRLNNQPQHF
D: NA; V: TRBV5-5; J: TRBJ2-7; DNA: TGTGCCAGCAGCTTCGACAGTCGGGACTGGACCTACGAGCAGTACTTC; CDR3: CASSFDSRDWTYEQYF
D: NA; V: TRBV28; J: TRBJ2-7; DNA: TGTGCCAGCAGTTCCGGGATCTCCTACGAGCAGTACTTC; CDR3: CASSSGISYEQYF
D: NA; V: TRBV29-1; J: TRBJ2-2; DNA: TGCAGCTCCGGACTCCCCACCGGGGAGCTGTTTTTT; CDR3: CSSGLPTGELFF
D: NA; V: TRBV4-1; J: TRBJ2-3; DNA: TGCGCCAGCAGCCAAGTAGGAACAGGCCACACAGATACGCAGTATTTT; CDR3: CASSQVGTGHTDTQYF
D: TRBD1; V: TRBV10-3; J: TRBJ1-1; DNA: TGTGCCATCAGTGCCGCGGACAGGGGTAGCACTGAAGCTTTCTTT; CDR3: CAISAADRGSTEAFF
D: NA; V: TRBV7-8; J: TRBJ1-6; DNA: TGTGCCAGCAGCTCATGGGCCATTGGCAATTCACCCCTCCACTTT; CDR3: CASSSWAIGNSPLHF
D: NA; V: TRBV5-1; J: TRBJ1-1; DNA: TGCGCCAGCCGCCTAGGAGAAGGGGCTCCTGAAGCTTTCTTT; CDR3: CASRLGEGAPEAFF